Listed here is a single T cell receptor beta chain. Naive CD8 cells lacked CD45RO and underwent positive selection for CCR7, leaving out terminally differentiated effector memory CD45RA+ cells. Those who donated, Caucasian adults without exception, all lived in Nashville, Tennessee. This sample is part of a study of shared clonotypes between healthy human individuals. The germline CDR1 and CDR2 sequences are MNHEY and SMNVEV (reference sequence). V lost 0 bases to trimming and J lost 9 bases, with 20 bases between them. The CDR3 contains 16 residues. The method was immunoSEQ multiplex PCR; TCRdb's version includes in-frame clones alone and lacks a portion of them. The table shows around 1.9 million clones, with roughly 95% occurring only once.

The chain uses TRBV27 and TRBJ1-1; D is unresolved. The TCR originated in a man between 18 and 29 years old in good health. Some clones in this sample may be carry-over from other donors' samples. The sequenced material came from naive CD8+ T cells from PBMCs. CDR3 sequence (DNA): TGTGCCAGCAGTTTATCGAGGGCCTACATCCCGTTTCAAGCTTTCTTT. Protein product: CASSLSRAYIPFQAFF.